This TCR beta chain originates from a study of blood T cell repertoires in COVID-19. The protocol was immunoSEQ multiplex PCR, while the TCRdb copy is restricted to in-frame clones and leaves out a portion. The sample lists around 200,000 clones, around four fifths occurring once. Per germline, CDR1 WSHSY and CDR2 SAAADI. The CDR3 spans 16 residues. The V end lost 8 bases, the J end lost 0 bases, and 19 bases lay between the germline ends. The sample was peripheral blood. The V gene is TRBV10-2, the J gene TRBJ1-2, with unresolved D. The clonotype originates from a man aged 50-60 years with active or convalescent COVID-19. CDR3 in DNA: TGCGCCAGCCGCGTTACGGGAGAATCAGCTAACTATGGCTACACCTTC. Translated: CASRVTGESANYGYTF.